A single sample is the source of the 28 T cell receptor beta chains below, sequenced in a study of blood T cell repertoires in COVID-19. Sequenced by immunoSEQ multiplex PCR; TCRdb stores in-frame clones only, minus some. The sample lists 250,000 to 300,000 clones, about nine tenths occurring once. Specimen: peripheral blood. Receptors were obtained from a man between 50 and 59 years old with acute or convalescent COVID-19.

The CDR3 sequence: CASKTDTEAFF. In DNA, the CDR3 is TGTGCCAGCAAGACAGACACTGAAGCTTTCTTT. This chain links TRBV18 with TRBJ1-1, with D perhaps TRBD1 (5 bases). This CDR3 comprises 11 residues. Germline-derived CDR1 and CDR2 are KGHSH and LQKENI. V lost 8 bases to trimming and J lost 3 bases, with 7 bases between them.

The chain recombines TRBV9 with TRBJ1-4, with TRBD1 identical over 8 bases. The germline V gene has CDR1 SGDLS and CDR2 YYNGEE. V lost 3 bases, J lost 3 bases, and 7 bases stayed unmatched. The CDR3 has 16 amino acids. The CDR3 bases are TGTGCCAGCAGCGCGGCCCAGGGGGCTTCTAATGAAAAACTGTTTTTT. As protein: CASSAAQGASNEKLFF.

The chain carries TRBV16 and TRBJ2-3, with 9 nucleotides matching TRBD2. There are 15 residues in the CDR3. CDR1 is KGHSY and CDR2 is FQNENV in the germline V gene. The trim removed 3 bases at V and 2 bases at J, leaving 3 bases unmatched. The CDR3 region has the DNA TGTGCCAGCAGCCATCGACTAGCGGACACAGATACGCAGTATTTT. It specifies CASSHRLADTDTQYF.

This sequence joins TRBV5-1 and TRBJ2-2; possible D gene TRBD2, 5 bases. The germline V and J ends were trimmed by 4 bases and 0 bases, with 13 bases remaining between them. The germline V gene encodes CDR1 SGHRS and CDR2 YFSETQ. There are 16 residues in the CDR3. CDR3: CASSLRLNPNTGELFF. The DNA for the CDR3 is TGCGCCAGCAGCCTGCGACTAAACCCGAACACCGGGGAGCTGTTTTTT.

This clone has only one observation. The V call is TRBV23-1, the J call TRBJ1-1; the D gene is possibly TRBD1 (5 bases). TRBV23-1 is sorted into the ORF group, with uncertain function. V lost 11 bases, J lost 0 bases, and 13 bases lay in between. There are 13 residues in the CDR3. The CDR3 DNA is TGCGCCGGACACTACGGGTTGAACACTGAAGCTTTCTTT. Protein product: CAGHYGLNTEAFF.

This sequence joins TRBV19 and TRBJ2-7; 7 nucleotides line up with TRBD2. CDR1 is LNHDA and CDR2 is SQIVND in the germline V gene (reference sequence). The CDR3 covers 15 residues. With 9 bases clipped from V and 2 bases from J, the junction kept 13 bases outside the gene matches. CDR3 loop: CASTTVGGKTYEQYF. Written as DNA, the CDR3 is TGTGCCAGCACGACCGTGGGAGGGAAAACCTACGAGCAGTACTTC. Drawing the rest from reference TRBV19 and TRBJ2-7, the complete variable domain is DGGITQSPKYLFRKEGQNVTLSCEQNLNHDAMYWYRQDPGQGLRLIYYSQIVNDFQKGDIAEGYSVSREKKESFPLTVTSAQKNPTAFYLCASTTVGGKTYEQYFGPGTRLTVT.

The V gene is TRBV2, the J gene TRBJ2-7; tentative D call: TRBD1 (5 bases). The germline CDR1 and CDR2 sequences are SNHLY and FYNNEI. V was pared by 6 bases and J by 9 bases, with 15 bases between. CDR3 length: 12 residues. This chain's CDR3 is CASRLQDARQYF. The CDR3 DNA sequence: TGTGCCAGCAGACTACAGGACGCCAGGCAGTACTTC.

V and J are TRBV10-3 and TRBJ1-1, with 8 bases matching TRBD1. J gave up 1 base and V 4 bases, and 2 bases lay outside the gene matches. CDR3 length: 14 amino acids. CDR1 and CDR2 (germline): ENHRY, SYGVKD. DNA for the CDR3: TGTGCCATCAGTGGAGACAGGGGGAACACTGAAGCTTTCTTT. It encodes CAISGDRGNTEAFF.

The CDR3, as DNA: TGCGCCAGCAGCTTGTGGACTGCCAACACTGAAGCTTTCTTT. Residues: CASSLWTANTEAFF. J is TRBJ1-1 and V is TRBV5-1; D call uncertain. With 1 base removed from V and 2 bases from J, the gap between germline ends came to 9 bases. Germline CDR1 SGHRS, CDR2 YFSETQ. This CDR3 region has 14 residues.

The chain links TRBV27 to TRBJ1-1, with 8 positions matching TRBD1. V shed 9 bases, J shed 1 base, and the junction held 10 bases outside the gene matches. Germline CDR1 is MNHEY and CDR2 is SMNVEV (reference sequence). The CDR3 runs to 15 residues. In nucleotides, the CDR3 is TGTGCCAGTAATCCTCTGGGACAGGCGAACACTGAAGCTTTCTTT. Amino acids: CASNPLGQANTEAFF.

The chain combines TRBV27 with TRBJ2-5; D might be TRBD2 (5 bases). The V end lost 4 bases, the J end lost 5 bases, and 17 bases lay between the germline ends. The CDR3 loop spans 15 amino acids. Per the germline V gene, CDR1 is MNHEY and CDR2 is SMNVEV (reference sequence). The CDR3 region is CASSSRWASGETQYF. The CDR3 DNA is TGTGCCAGCAGTTCTAGGTGGGCCTCGGGGGAGACCCAGTACTTC.

CDR3: CASSTGGKTQYF. The CDR3 nucleotides read TGCGCCAGCAGTACAGGGGGTAAGACCCAGTACTTC. This rearrangement joins TRBV10-2 to TRBJ2-5; TRBD1 aligns across 8 bases. The CDR3 has 12 residues. V trimming: 5 bases; J trimming: 6 bases; junction bases outside the gene matches: 2. CDR1 and CDR2 from the germline V gene are WSHSY and SAAADI.

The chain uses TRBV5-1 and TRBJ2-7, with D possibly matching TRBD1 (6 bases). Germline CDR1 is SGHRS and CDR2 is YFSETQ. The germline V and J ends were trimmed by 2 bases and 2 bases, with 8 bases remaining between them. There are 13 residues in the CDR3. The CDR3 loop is CASSFRGAYEQYF. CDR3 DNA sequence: TGCGCCAGCAGCTTCAGGGGCGCCTACGAGCAGTACTTC.

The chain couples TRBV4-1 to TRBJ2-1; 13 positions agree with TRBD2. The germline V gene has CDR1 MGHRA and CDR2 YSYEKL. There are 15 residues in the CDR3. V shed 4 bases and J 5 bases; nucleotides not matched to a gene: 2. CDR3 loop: CASSPGTSGDNEQFF. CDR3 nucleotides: TGCGCCAGCAGCCCGGGGACTAGCGGGGACAATGAGCAGTTCTTC.

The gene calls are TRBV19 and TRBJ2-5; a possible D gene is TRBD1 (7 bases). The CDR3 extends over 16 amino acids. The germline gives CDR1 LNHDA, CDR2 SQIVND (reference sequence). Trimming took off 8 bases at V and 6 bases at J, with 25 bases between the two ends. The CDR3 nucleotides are TGTGCCAGTTCCTCAGGGGGGACCCTTCGTGGGCAGACCCAGTACTTC. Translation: CASSSGGTLRGQTQYF.

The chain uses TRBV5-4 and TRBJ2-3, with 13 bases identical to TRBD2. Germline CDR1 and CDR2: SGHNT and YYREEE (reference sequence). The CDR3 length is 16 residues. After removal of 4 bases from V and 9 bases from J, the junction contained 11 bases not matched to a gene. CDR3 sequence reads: CASSPGLAGDRYTQYF. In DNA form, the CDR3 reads TGTGCCAGCAGCCCTGGACTAGCGGGGGATAGGTACACGCAGTATTTT.

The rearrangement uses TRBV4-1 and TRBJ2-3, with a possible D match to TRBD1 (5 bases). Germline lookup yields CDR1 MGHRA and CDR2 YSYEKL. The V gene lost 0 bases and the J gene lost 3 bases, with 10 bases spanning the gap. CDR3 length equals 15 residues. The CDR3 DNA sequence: TGCGCCAGCAGCCAAGAGGGGCTTTCTACAGATACGCAGTATTTT. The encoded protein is CASSQEGLSTDTQYF.

The CDR3 loop is CASSPWTSGGATDTQYF. In nucleotides, the CDR3 is TGTGCCAGCAGCCCCTGGACTAGCGGGGGGGCCACAGATACGCAGTATTTT. The J gene is TRBJ2-3, the V gene TRBV5-4; 15 bases are a match to TRBD2. CDR1 and CDR2 from the germline V gene are SGHNT and YYREEE (reference sequence). This CDR3 contains 17 residues. V gave up 4 bases and J gave up 2 bases; unmatched junction bases: 5. Drawing the rest from reference TRBV5-4 and TRBJ2-3, the complete variable domain is ETGVTQSPTHLIKTRGQQVTLRCSSQSGHNTVSWYQQALGQGPQFIFQYYREEENGRGNFPPRFSGLQFPNYSSELNVNALELDDSALYLCASSPWTSGGATDTQYFGPGTRLTVL.

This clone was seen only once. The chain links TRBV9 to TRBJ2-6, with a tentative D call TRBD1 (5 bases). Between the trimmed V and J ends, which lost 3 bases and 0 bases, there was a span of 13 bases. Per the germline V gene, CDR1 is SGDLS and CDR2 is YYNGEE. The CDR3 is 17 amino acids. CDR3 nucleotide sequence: TGTGCCAGCAGCGCCCGATTCAGGGCCTCTGGGGCCAACGTCCTGACTTTC. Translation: CASSARFRASGANVLTF.

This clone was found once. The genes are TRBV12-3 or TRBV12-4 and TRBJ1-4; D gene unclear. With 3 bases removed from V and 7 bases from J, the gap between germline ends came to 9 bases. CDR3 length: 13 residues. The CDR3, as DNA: TGTGCCAGCAGTTTTAAGGGAGGTGAAAAACTGTTTTTT. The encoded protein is CASSFKGGEKLFF.

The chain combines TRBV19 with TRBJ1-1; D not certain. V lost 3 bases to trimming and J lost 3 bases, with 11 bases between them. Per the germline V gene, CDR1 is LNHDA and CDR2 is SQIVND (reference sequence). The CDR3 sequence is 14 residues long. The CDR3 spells CASSMGRAYTEAFF. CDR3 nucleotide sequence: TGTGCCAGTAGTATGGGGAGGGCGTACACTGAAGCTTTCTTT. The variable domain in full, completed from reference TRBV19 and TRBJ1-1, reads DGGITQSPKYLFRKEGQNVTLSCEQNLNHDAMYWYRQDPGQGLRLIYYSQIVNDFQKGDIAEGYSVSREKKESFPLTVTSAQKNPTAFYLCASSMGRAYTEAFFGQGTRLTVV.

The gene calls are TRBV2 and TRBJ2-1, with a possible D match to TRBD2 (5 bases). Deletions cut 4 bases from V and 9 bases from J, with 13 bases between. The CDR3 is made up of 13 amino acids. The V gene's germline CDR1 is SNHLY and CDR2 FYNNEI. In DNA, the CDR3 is TGTGCCAGCAGTGTGGGAGTCCCTAGTGAGCAGTTCTTC. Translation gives CASSVGVPSEQFF.

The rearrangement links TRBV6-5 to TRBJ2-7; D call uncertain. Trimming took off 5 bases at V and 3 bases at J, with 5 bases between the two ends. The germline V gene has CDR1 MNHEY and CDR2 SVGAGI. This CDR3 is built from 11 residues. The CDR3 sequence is CASSPSYEQYF. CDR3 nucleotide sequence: TGTGCCAGCAGTCCGAGCTACGAGCAGTACTTC.

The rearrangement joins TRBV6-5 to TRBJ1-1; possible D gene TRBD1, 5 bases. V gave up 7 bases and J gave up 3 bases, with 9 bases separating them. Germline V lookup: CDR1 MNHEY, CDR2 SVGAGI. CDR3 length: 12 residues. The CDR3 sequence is CASIRDYTEAFF. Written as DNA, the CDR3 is TGTGCCAGCATCCGGGACTACACTGAAGCTTTCTTT.

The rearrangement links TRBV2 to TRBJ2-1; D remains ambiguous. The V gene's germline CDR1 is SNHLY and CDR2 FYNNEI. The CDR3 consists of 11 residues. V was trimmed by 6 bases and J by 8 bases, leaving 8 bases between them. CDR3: CASSPGHEQFF. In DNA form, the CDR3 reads TGTGCCAGCAGCCCGGGTCATGAGCAGTTCTTC.

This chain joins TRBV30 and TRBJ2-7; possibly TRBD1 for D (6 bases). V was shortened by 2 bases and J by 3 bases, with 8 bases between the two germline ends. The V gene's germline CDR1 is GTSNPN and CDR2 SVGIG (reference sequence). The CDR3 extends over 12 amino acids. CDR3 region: CAWSSQGYEQYF. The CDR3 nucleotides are TGTGCCTGGAGTTCACAGGGCTACGAGCAGTACTTC.

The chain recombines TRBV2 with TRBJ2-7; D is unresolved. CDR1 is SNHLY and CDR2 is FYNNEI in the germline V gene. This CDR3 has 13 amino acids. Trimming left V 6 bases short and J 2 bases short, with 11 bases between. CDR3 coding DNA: TGTGCCAGCAGCCCTATTCCGCCCTACGAGCAGTACTTC. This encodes CASSPIPPYEQYF.

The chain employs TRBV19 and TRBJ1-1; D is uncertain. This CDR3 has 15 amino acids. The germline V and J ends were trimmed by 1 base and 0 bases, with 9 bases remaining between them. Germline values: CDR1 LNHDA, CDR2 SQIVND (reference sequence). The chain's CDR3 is CASSIVPPMNTEAFF. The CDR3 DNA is TGTGCCAGTAGTATAGTACCCCCTATGAACACTGAAGCTTTCTTT.